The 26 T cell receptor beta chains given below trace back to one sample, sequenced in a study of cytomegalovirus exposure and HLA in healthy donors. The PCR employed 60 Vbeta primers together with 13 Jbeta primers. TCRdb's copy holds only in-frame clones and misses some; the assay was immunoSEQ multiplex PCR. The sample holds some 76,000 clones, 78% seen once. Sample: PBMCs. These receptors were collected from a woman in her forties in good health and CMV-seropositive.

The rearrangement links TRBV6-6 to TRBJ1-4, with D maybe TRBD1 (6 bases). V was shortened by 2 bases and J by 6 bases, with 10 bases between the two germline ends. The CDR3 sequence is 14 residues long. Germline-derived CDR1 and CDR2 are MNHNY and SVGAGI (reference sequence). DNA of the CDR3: TGTGCCAGCAGTTACGCGGGGGGGCATGAAAAACTGTTTTTT. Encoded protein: CASSYAGGHEKLFF.

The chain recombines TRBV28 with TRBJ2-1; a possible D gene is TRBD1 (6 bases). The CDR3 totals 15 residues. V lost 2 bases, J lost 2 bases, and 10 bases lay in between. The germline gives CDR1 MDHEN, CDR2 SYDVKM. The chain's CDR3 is CASSLHPGAYNEQFF. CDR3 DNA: TGTGCCAGCAGTTTACACCCAGGGGCCTACAATGAGCAGTTCTTC.

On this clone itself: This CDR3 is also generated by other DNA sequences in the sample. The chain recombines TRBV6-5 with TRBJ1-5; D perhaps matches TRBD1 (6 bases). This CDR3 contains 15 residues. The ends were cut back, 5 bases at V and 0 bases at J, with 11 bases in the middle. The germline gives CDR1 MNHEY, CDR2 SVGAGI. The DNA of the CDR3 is TGTGCCAGCAGTAGACAGGCTTATAGCAATCAGCCCCAGCATTTT. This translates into CASSRQAYSNQPQHF.

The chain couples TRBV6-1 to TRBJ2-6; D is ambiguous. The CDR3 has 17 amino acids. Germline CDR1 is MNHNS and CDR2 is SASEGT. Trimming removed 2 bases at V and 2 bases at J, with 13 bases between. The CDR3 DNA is TGTGCCAGCAGTGAATCCGCAGTGGCAGCTGGGGCCAACGTCCTGACTTTC. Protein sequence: CASSESAVAAGANVLTF.

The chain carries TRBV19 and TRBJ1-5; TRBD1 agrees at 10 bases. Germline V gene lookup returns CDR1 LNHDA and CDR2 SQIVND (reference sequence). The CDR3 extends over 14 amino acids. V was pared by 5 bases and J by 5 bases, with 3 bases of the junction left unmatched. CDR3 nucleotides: TGTGCCAGTAGTGAGACAGGGGGCGATCAGCCCCAGCATTTT. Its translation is CASSETGGDQPQHF.

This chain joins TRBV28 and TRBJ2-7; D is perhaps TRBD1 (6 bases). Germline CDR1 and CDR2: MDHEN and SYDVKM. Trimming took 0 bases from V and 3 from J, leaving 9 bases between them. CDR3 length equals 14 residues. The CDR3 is CASSLWQGNYEQYF. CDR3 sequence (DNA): TGTGCCAGCAGTTTATGGCAGGGGAACTACGAGCAGTACTTC.

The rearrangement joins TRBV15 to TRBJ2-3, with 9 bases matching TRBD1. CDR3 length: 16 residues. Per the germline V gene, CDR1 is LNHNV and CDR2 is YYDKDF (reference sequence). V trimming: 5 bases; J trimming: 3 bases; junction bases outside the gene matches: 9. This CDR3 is CATSDPGTGFTDTQYF. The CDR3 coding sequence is TGTGCCACCAGCGATCCCGGGACAGGGTTTACAGATACGCAGTATTTT.

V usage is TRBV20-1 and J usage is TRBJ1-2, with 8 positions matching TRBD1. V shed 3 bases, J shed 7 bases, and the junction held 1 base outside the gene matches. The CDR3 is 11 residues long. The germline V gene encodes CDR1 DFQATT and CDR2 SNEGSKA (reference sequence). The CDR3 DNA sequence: TGCAGTGCTAGTCAGGGGGCTGGCTACACCTTC. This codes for CSASQGAGYTF.

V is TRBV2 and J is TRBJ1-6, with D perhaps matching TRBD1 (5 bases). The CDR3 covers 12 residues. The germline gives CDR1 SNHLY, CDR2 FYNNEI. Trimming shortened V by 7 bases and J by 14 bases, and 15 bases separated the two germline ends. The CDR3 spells CASTPRGGTLHF. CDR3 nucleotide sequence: TGTGCCAGCACCCCGAGGGGAGGGACCCTCCACTTT. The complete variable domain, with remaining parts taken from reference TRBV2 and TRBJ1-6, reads EPEVTQTPSHQVTQMGQEVILRCVPISNHLYFYWYRQILGQKVEFLVSFYNNEISEKSEIFDDQFSVERPDGSNFTLKIRSTKLEDSAMYFCASTPRGGTLHFGNGTRLTVT.

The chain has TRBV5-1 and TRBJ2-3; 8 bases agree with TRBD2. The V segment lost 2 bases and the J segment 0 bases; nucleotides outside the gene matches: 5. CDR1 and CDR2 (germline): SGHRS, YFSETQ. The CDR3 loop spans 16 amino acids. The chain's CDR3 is CASSFLAGRSTDTQYF. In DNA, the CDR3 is TGCGCCAGCAGCTTTTTAGCGGGACGAAGCACAGATACGCAGTATTTT. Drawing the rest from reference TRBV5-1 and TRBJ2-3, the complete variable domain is KAGVTQTPRYLIKTRGQQVTLSCSPISGHRSVSWYQQTPGQGLQFLFEYFSETQRNKGNFPGRFSGRQFSNSRSEMNVSTLELGDSALYLCASSFLAGRSTDTQYFGPGTRLTVL.

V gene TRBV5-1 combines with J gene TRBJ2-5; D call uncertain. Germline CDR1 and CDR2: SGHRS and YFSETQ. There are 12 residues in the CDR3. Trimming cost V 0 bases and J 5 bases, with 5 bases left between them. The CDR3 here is CASSLGEETQYF. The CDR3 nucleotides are TGCGCCAGCAGCTTGGGAGAGGAGACCCAGTACTTC.

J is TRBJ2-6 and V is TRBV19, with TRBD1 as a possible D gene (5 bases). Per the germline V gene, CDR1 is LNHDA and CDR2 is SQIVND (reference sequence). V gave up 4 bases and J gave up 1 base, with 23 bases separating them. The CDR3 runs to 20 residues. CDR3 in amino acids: CASSTPTLDSLLSGANVLTF. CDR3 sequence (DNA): TGTGCCAGTAGTACTCCAACGCTCGACAGCCTTCTATCTGGGGCCAACGTCCTGACTTTC.

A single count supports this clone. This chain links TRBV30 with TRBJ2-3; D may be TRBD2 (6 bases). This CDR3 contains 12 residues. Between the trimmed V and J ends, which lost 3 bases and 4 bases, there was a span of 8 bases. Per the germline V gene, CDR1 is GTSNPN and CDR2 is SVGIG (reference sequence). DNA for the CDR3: TGTGCCTGGAGCGGAGGGTCAGATACGCAGTATTTT. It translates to CAWSGGSDTQYF.

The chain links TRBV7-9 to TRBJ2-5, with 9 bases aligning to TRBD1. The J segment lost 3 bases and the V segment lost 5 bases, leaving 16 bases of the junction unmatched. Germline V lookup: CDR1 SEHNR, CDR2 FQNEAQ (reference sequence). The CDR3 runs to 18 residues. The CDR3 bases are TGTGCCAGCAGCCCGCTCGGTTTCGGACAGGGGCGGGAAGAGACCCAGTACTTC. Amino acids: CASSPLGFGQGREETQYF.

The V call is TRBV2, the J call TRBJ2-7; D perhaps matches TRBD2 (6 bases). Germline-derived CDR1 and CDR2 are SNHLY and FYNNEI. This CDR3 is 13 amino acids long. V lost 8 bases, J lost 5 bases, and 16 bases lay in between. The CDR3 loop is CASGPRRVDEQYF. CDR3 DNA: TGTGCCAGCGGGCCACGGAGGGTAGACGAGCAGTACTTC.

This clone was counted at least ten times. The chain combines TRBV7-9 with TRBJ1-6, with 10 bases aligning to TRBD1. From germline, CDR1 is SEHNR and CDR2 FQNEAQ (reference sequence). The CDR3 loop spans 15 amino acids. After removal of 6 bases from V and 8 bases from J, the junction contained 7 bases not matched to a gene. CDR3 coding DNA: TGTGCCAGCAGTACCCGGGACAGGGGATATTCACCCCTCCACTTT. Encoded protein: CASSTRDRGYSPLHF.

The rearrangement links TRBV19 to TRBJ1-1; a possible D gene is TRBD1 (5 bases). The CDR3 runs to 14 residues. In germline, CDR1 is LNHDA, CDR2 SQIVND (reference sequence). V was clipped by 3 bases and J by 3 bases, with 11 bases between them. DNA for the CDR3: TGTGCCAGTAGTATTGGGGGGTTAGACACTGAAGCTTTCTTT. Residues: CASSIGGLDTEAFF.

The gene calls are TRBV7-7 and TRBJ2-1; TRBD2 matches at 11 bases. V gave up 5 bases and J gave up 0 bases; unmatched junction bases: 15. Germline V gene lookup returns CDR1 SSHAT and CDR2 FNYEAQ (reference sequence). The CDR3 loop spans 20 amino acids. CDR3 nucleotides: TGTGCCAGCAGCCGCCGACTAGCGGGGTTTGACCATAGCTCCTACAATGAGCAGTTCTTC. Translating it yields CASSRRLAGFDHSSYNEQFF.

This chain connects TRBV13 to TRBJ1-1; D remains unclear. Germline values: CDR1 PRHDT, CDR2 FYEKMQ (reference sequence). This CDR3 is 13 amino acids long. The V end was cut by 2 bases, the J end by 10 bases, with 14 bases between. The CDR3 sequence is CASSLMAETAAFF. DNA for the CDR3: TGTGCCAGCAGCTTAATGGCGGAAACGGCAGCTTTCTTT.

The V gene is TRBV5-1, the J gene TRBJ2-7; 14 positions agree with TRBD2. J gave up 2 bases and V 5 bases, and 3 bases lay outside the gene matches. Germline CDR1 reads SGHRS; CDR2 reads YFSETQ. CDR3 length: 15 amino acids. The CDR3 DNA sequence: TGCGCCAGCAGGGGACTAGCGGGGGTAGCCTACGAGCAGTACTTC. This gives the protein CASRGLAGVAYEQYF.

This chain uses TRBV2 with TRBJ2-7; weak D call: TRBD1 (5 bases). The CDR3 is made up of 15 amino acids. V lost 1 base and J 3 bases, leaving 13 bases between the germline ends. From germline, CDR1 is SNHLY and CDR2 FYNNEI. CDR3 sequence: CASSEVRGDLYEQYF. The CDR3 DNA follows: TGTGCCAGCAGTGAAGTAAGGGGTGACCTCTACGAGCAGTACTTC.

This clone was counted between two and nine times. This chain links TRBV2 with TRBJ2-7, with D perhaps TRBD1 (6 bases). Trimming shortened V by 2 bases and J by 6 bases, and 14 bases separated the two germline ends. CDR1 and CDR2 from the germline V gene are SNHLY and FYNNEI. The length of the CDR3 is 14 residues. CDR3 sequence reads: CASSEQGRTSEQYF. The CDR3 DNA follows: TGTGCCAGCAGTGAACAGGGGCGAACCAGCGAGCAGTACTTC.

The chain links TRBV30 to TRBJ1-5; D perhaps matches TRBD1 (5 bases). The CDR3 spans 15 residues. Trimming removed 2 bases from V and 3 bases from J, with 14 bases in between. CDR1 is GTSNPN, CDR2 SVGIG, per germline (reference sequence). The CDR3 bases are TGTGCCTGGAGTATAGACAGTGGGGACAATCAGCCCCAGCATTTT. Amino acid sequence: CAWSIDSGDNQPQHF.

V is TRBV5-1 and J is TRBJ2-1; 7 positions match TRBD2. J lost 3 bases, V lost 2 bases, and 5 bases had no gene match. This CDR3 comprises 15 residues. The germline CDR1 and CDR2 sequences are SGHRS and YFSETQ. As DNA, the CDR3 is TGCGCCAGCAGCTTAAACGGGGGGATCTACAATGAGCAGTTCTTC. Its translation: CASSLNGGIYNEQFF.

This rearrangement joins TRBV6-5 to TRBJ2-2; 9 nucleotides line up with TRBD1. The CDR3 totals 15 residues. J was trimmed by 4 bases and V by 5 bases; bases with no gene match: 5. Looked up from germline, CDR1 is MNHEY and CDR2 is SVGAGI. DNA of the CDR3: TGTGCCAGCAGTACACAGGGGGCAAGCACCGGGGAGCTGTTTTTT. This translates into CASSTQGASTGELFF.

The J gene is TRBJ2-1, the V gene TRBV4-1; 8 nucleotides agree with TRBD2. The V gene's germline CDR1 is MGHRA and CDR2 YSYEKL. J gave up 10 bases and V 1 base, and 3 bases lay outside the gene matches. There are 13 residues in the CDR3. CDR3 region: CASSQVTGGEQFF. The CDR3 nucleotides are TGCGCCAGCAGCCAAGTAACGGGGGGGGAGCAGTTCTTC.